Listed here are 16 T cell receptor beta chains from one sample, sequenced in a study of blood T cell repertoires in COVID-19. Profiled with immunoSEQ multiplex PCR; TCRdb holds only in-frame clones, not every one. The table records a few hundred thousand clones, around 86% of them present only once. The material sequenced was PBMCs or T cells enriched from blood (not recorded which). These receptors originate from a woman younger than 35 who had recovered from COVID-19.

This clone was found once. V usage is TRBV19 and J usage is TRBJ1-1; D perhaps matches TRBD1 (6 bases). Germline lookup yields CDR1 LNHDA and CDR2 SQIVND (reference sequence). CDR3 length: 14 amino acids. V was trimmed by 6 bases and J by 4 bases, leaving 15 bases between them. DNA of the CDR3: TGTGCCAGTAGACCTCGAACAGGGACCACTGAAGCTTTCTTT. Amino acid sequence: CASRPRTGTTEAFF.

This clone was seen at least ten times. The chain uses TRBV5-1 and TRBJ2-1; 8 nucleotides line up with TRBD2. Trimming cost V 0 bases and J 6 bases; bases outside gene matches: 2. The CDR3 length is 14 residues. The germline V gene has CDR1 SGHRS and CDR2 YFSETQ. The CDR3 region has the DNA TGCGCCAGCAGCTTGGAAGCGGGGGTCAATGAGCAGTTCTTC. Translation gives CASSLEAGVNEQFF.

V is TRBV11-2 and J is TRBJ1-4, with 9 nucleotides matching TRBD1. CDR1 and CDR2 from the germline V gene are SGHAT and FQNNGV. V trimming: 3 bases; J trimming: 13 bases; junction bases outside the gene matches: 6. The CDR3 contains 13 residues. The CDR3 DNA is TGTGCCAGCAGCTTGAACAGGGGGCGGGGACTGTTTTTT. Translating gives CASSLNRGRGLFF.

The V gene is TRBV5-1, the J gene TRBJ1-2; D ambiguous. Deletions cut 4 bases from V and 7 bases from J, with 14 bases between. There are 13 residues in the CDR3. Germline V gives CDR1 SGHRS, CDR2 YFSETQ. The CDR3: CASSPWIGGGYTF. The CDR3 bases are TGCGCCAGCAGCCCCTGGATCGGAGGTGGCTACACCTTC.

This clone was counted once. The chain joins TRBV11-2 to TRBJ1-2; D not certain. Looked up from germline, CDR1 is SGHAT and CDR2 is FQNNGV. With 7 bases removed from V and 2 bases from J, the gap between germline ends came to 14 bases. CDR3 length equals 14 residues. The CDR3 coding sequence is TGTGCCAGCACCCCGGGAGACGGCAACTATGGCTACACCTTC. Protein product: CASTPGDGNYGYTF.

This rearrangement joins TRBV7-9 to TRBJ1-2, with a possible D match to TRBD1 (6 bases). V dropped 1 base and J dropped 6 bases, with 15 bases sitting between them. The CDR3 length is 15 residues. Germline V gives CDR1 SEHNR, CDR2 FQNEAQ (reference sequence). For the CDR3, the DNA is TGTGCCAGCAGCTTAGGGGCAGGGGCGGGGGATGGCTACACCTTC. As protein: CASSLGAGAGDGYTF.

The chain has TRBV13 and TRBJ1-2, with TRBD1 as a possible D gene (5 bases). The V end lost 4 bases, the J end lost 6 bases, and 21 bases lay between the germline ends. The CDR3 runs to 16 residues. Germline CDR1 and CDR2: PRHDT and FYEKMQ (reference sequence). The CDR3 loop is CASSSIVKEGRDGYTF. The DNA of the CDR3 is TGTGCCAGCAGCTCCATTGTTAAGGAGGGCAGGGATGGCTACACCTTC.

The sample holds a few counts of this clone. This rearrangement joins TRBV2 to TRBJ1-2; D not certain. Per the germline V gene, CDR1 is SNHLY and CDR2 is FYNNEI. The CDR3 is 15 residues long. V lost 7 bases and J 3 bases, leaving 18 bases between the germline ends. The CDR3 reads CASNEWEGKDYGYTF. CDR3 coding DNA: TGTGCCAGCAACGAGTGGGAGGGTAAGGACTATGGCTACACCTTC.

This rearrangement joins TRBV6-5 to TRBJ1-1; tentative D call: TRBD1 (5 bases). Germline CDR1 and CDR2: MNHEY and SVGAGI. Trimming stripped 0 bases from V and 7 bases from J, with 12 bases between. This CDR3 comprises 14 residues. The CDR3 DNA follows: TGTGCCAGCAGTTACTCGCGGACAACTCATGAAGCTTTCTTT. Its protein product is CASSYSRTTHEAFF.

This clone appeared a single time. The V call is TRBV5-4, the J call TRBJ2-7; the match to TRBD1 covers 10 bases. From germline, CDR1 is SGHNT and CDR2 YYREEE (reference sequence). The CDR3 extends over 16 amino acids. V gave up 4 bases and J gave up 3 bases; unmatched junction bases: 10. CDR3 in amino acids: CASSEGRQGAFYEQYF. The CDR3 nucleotides are TGTGCCAGCAGCGAAGGAAGACAGGGGGCTTTCTACGAGCAGTACTTC.

The chain employs TRBV4-1 and TRBJ2-1; perhaps TRBD2 as D (6 bases). The CDR3 consists of 16 residues. V lost 0 bases and J 0 bases, leaving 9 bases between the germline ends. Germline CDR1 reads MGHRA; CDR2 reads YSYEKL. The CDR3 DNA reads as TGCGCCAGCAGCCAAGAAACTAGCTCCTCCTACAATGAGCAGTTCTTC. Amino acids: CASSQETSSSYNEQFF.

J is TRBJ2-1 and V is TRBV3-1 (or the pseudogene TRBV3-2); 9 bases map to TRBD1. Trimming at V came to 6 bases and at J to 6 bases, leaving 9 bases not matched to a gene. The germline gives CDR1 LGHDT, CDR2 YNNKEL (reference sequence). The CDR3 is 15 residues long. Here the CDR3 reads CASSLQGAIGNEQFF. Here the CDR3 DNA reads TGTGCCAGCAGTCTACAGGGGGCAATCGGCAATGAGCAGTTCTTC.

The chain uses TRBV10-1 and TRBJ1-3, with 7 bases aligning to TRBD1. CDR1 is WNHNN and CDR2 is SYGVQD in the germline V gene (reference sequence). This CDR3 comprises 13 residues. The V gene end was trimmed by 6 bases and the J gene end by 7 bases; junction bases not matched to a gene: 6. The CDR3 nucleotides are TGCGCCAGCAGGGAGACAGGGACGAACACCATATATTTT. Its protein is CASRETGTNTIYF.

The V call is TRBV9, the J call TRBJ2-3; possibly TRBD2 for D (5 bases). This CDR3 is built from 15 residues. The V gene lost 3 bases and the J gene lost 5 bases, with 16 bases spanning the gap. Germline V gene data show CDR1 as SGDLS and CDR2 as YYNGEE. The CDR3 DNA reads TGTGCCAGCAGCGGAGTCTCGGGGTATCAAGATACGCAGTATTTT. This codes for CASSGVSGYQDTQYF.

The chain joins TRBV12-3 or TRBV12-4 to TRBJ1-5, with TRBD1 as a possible D gene (5 bases). V was trimmed by 6 bases and J by 4 bases, leaving 10 bases between them. CDR3 length equals 13 residues. The CDR3 nucleotides read TGTGCCAGCAGCTCTCAGGGTAATCAGCCCCAGCATTTT. As protein: CASSSQGNQPQHF.

The chain has TRBV5-4 and TRBJ1-2; D may be TRBD1 (5 bases). The length of the CDR3 is 14 residues. Trimming removed 4 bases at V and 4 bases at J, with 14 bases between. From germline, CDR1 is SGHNT and CDR2 YYREEE (reference sequence). The CDR3 here is CASSVSQALYGYTF. The CDR3 nucleotides are TGTGCCAGCAGCGTCTCACAGGCGCTCTATGGCTACACCTTC.